The rows below give T cell receptor beta chains drawn from one sample of a study of T-cell reconstitution after alpha-beta-depleted transplantation in children. Using its own MiXCR run on the PCR reads, TCRdb lists one record per CDR3 protein. The sample contains hundreds of thousands of distinct CDR3 sequences, around 13% of which appear only once. The specimen was PBMCs, collected before TCRalphabeta/CD19-depleted stem cell transplant. The receptors shown here come from a girl aged 2-15 years with congenital amegakaryocytic thrombocytopenia, due to receive a stem cell transplant. CDR3s include the opening cysteine and the closing phenylalanine or tryptophan. A D gene is named only where the DNA matches it firmly. Rows may omit the clone size; those that give it use once, few, many or a size class.

D	J	V	size	length	CDR3	DNA
NA	TRBJ2-7	TRBV28	many	14	CASRPRGLSYEQYF	TGTGCCAGCAGACCCCGTGGATTGTCTTACGAGCAGTACTTC
TRBD2	TRBJ2-3	TRBV20-1	many	17	CSARLRGLAGIPDTQYF	TGCAGTGCTCGACTTAGGGGGCTAGCGGGAATACCAGATACGCAGTATTTT
NA	TRBJ2-3	TRBV7-9	many	15	CASSSYSGLTDTQYF	TGTGCCAGCAGCTCATATAGCGGACTCACAGATACGCAGTATTTT
TRBD1	TRBJ2-7	TRBV10-3	many	14	CAISVTGPPYEQYF	TGTGCCATCAGTGTGACAGGGCCTCCCTACGAGCAGTACTTC
NA	TRBJ2-7	TRBV4-1	few	14	CASSQGANQYEQYF	TGCGCCAGCAGCCAAGGCGCCAACCAATACGAGCAGTACTTC
NA	TRBJ2-4	TRBV5-5	many	13	CASSPTGENIQYF	TGTGCCAGCAGCCCGACAGGAGAAAACATTCAGTACTTC
TRBD2	TRBJ2-1	TRBV5-1	NA	16	CASSLVGTSWVNEQFF	TGCGCCAGCAGCTTGGTGGGGACTAGCTGGGTCAATGAGCAGTTCTTC
NA	TRBJ2-3	TRBV5-5	NA	14	CASSSPDRTDTQYF	TGTGCCAGCAGCTCTCCTGATCGGACAGATACGCAGTATTTT
NA	TRBJ1-3	TRBV28	many	13	CATGAGSGNTIYF	TGTGCCACCGGCGCGGGTTCTGGAAACACCATATATTTT
TRBD2	TRBJ2-4	TRBV20-1	many	16	CSARDLAGGGKNIQYF	TGCAGTGCTAGAGATCTTGCGGGAGGGGGCAAAAACATTCAGTACTTC
TRBD1	TRBJ2-1	TRBV5-6	many	13	CASSWDRGYEQFF	TGTGCCAGCAGCTGGGACAGGGGCTATGAGCAGTTCTTC
TRBD1	TRBJ1-6	TRBV12-3/TRBV12-4	NA	11	CASSLGQVLHF	TGTGCCAGCAGTTTGGGACAGGTCCTCCACTTT
NA	TRBJ2-7	TRBV7-9	few	13	CASSSGGFWEQYF	TGTGCCAGCAGCTCAGGCGGGTTCTGGGAGCAGTACTTC
NA	TRBJ2-3	TRBV20-1	few	14	CSARRRGATDTQYF	TGCAGTGCTAGAAGGCGTGGTGCCACAGATACGCAGTATTTT
NA	TRBJ2-7	TRBV20-1	NA	15	CSARATGSPTYEQYF	TGCAGTGCTAGAGCTACCGGGAGCCCAACCTACGAGCAGTACTTC
NA	TRBJ2-1	TRBV28	many	15	CASSSAVRSYNEQFF	TGTGCCAGCTCAAGCGCAGTCCGCTCCTACAATGAGCAGTTCTTC
NA	TRBJ2-7	TRBV29-1	many	14	CSVELPADSYEQYF	TGCAGCGTTGAACTCCCGGCAGATTCCTACGAGCAGTACTTC
NA	TRBJ1-2	TRBV2	few	14	CASSERQWFGGYTF	TGTGCCAGCAGTGAAAGACAGTGGTTCGGTGGCTACACCTTC
NA	TRBJ1-1	TRBV27	NA	13	CASSLTWGSEAFF	TGTGCCAGCAGTTTAACTTGGGGTTCTGAAGCTTTCTTT
TRBD1	TRBJ1-1	TRBV20-1	NA	13	CSARDPRDRDAFF	TGCAGTGCTAGAGACCCCCGGGACAGGGACGCTTTCTTT
TRBD1	TRBJ2-1	TRBV20-1	NA	16	CSAREPTGQGYNEQFF	TGCAGTGCTAGAGAACCGACAGGGCAGGGCTACAATGAGCAGTTCTTC
TRBD2	TRBJ2-1	TRBV20-1	many	14	CSATIAGGYNEQFF	TGCAGTGCTACTATAGCGGGTGGCTACAATGAGCAGTTCTTC
NA	TRBJ1-1	TRBV20-1	many	12	CSAKEGGTEAFF	TGCAGTGCCAAGGAAGGGGGGACTGAAGCTTTCTTT
TRBD2	TRBJ2-7	TRBV5-1	NA	16	CASSRATSGSQDEQYF	TGCGCCAGCAGCCGGGCGACTAGCGGGAGTCAGGACGAGCAGTACTTC
NA	TRBJ1-2	TRBV2	many	15	CASSESARPYYGYTF	TGTGCCAGCAGTGAATCTGCCAGGCCCTACTATGGCTACACCTTC
NA	TRBJ2-1	TRBV12-3/TRBV12-4	many	15	CASSPSRGAYNEQFF	TGTGCCAGCAGCCCTTCCCGGGGGGCTTACAATGAGCAGTTCTTC
TRBD2	TRBJ2-7	TRBV7-9	many	16	CASSFRAGVPTYEQYF	TGTGCCAGCAGCTTCCGGGCGGGAGTCCCCACCTACGAGCAGTACTTC
TRBD1	TRBJ1-1	TRBV19	few	15	CASSMRGRGKPEAFF	TGTGCCAGTAGTATGAGGGGCAGGGGGAAGCCCGAAGCTTTCTTT
NA	TRBJ1-2	TRBV5-1	NA	15	CASSSDGGSHYGYTF	TGCGCCAGCAGCTCTGACGGGGGAAGTCACTATGGCTACACCTTC
NA	TRBJ1-2	TRBV2	NA	15	CASRGPGGTNYGYTF	TGTGCCAGCAGGGGTCCCGGGGGGACTAACTATGGCTACACCTTC
NA	TRBJ2-1	TRBV10-3	many	13	CAISGGYYNEQFF	TGTGCCATCAGTGGGGGATACTACAATGAGCAGTTCTTC
NA	TRBJ1-3	TRBV29-1	many	13	CSVETLSGNTIYF	TGCAGCGTGGAGACCCTCTCTGGAAACACCATATATTTT
NA	TRBJ1-3	TRBV12-3/TRBV12-4	many	14	CASSLRGSGNTIYF	TGTGCCAGCAGTTTGAGGGGCTCTGGAAACACCATATATTTT
NA	TRBJ2-5	TRBV12-3/TRBV12-4	once	14	CASSYLGAAETQYF	TGTGCCAGCAGTTACCTAGGGGCCGCAGAGACCCAGTACTTC
NA	TRBJ2-3	TRBV11-3	NA	14	CASSLDSRTDTQYF	TGTGCCAGCAGCCTGGACTCCCGCACAGATACGCAGTATTTT
NA	TRBJ2-1	TRBV5-1	NA	14	CASSSAARDNEHFF	TGCGCCAGCAGCTCCGCAGCGAGGGACAATGAGCATTTCTTC
NA	TRBJ1-1	TRBV29-1	many	15	CSVFLGSAFDTEAFF	TGCAGCGTATTCCTCGGTTCCGCGTTTGACACTGAAGCTTTCTTT
TRBD1	TRBJ1-6	TRBV29-1	few	12	CSVKTGESPLHF	TGCAGCGTTAAGACAGGGGAATCACCCCTCCACTTT
NA	TRBJ2-4	TRBV5-1	NA	16	CASSPPIEGETDIQYF	TGCGCCAGCAGCCCTCCTATTGAAGGAGAGACGGACATTCAGTACTTC
NA	TRBJ1-1	TRBV5-8	NA	15	CASSLSQGWATEAFF	TGTGCCAGCAGCTTATCTCAGGGTTGGGCCACTGAAGCTTTCTTT
TRBD2	TRBJ2-2	TRBV12-3/TRBV12-4	many	15	CASSSSGKHTGELFF	TGTGCCAGCAGCTCCAGCGGGAAACACACCGGGGAGCTGTTTTTT